This entry features one TCR beta chain sequence. Study processing details: For nucleated cells, counts were estimated from reference gene primer amplification. Profiling relied on immunoSEQ multiplex PCR, and the TCRdb table lists in-frame clones only, not all of them. The V and J calls and clone size are taken from that table; D and trimming were inferred from the DNA. The sample lists roughly 250,000 clones, around 88% occurring once. CDR1 MDHEN and CDR2 SYDVKM come from the germline V gene. The CDR3 spans 15 residues. The germline V and J ends were trimmed by 7 bases and 0 bases, with 14 bases remaining between them. This record belongs to a study of blood T cell repertoires in COVID-19. The overall study: From T cells, B-cell-depleted T cells, or PBMCs came the material, which was cDNA or gDNA.

Sequenced material: peripheral blood. This TCR was recovered from a man in his thirties or forties with acute or convalescent COVID-19. This rearrangement joins TRBV28 to TRBJ2-3, with TRBD2 as a possible D gene (6 bases). The CDR3 region has the DNA TGTGCCAGCACCCTCCTAGGGACTAGCACAGATACGCAGTATTTT. It translates to CASTLLGTSTDTQYF.